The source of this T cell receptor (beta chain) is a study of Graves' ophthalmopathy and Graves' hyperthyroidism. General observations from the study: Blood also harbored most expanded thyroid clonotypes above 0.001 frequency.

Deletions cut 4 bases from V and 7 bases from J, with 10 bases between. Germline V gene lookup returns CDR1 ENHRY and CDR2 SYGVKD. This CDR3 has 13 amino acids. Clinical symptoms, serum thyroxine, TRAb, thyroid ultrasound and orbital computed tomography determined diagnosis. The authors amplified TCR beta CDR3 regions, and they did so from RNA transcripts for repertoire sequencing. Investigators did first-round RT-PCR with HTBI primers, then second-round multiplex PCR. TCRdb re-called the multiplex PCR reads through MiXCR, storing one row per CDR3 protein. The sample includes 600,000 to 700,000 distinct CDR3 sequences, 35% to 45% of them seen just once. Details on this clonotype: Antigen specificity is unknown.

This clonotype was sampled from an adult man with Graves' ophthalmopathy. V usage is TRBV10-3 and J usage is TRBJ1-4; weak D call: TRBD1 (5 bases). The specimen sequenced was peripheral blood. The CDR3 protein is CAISGGTGEKLFF. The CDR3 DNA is TGTGCCATCAGTGGGGGCACTGGTGAAAAACTGTTTTTT.